This T cell receptor beta chain is drawn from a study of T cells in Graves' hyperthyroidism and ophthalmopathy. Patients aged 18 to 65 had newly diagnosed hyperthyroidism lasting under 2 months. Amplified TCR beta CDR3 regions derived from RNA transcripts. The HTBI primer set served for first-round RT-PCR of the TCR CDR3. A single record per CDR3 protein comes from TCRdb applying MiXCR to the multiplex PCR reads. The sample comprises hundreds of thousands of distinct CDR3 sequences, 15% to 19% of which are singletons, and approximately 30% rests with the top ten. This clonotype occurred many times. Germline CDR1 and CDR2: SGHVS and FQNEAQ. V was cut by 1 base and J by 6 bases, with 18 bases left in between. CDR3 size: 16 residues.

This chain links TRBV7-8 with TRBJ1-2; tentatively, D is TRBD1 (6 bases). What was sequenced was blood. This receptor was identified in a woman aged 18-35 years with Graves' hyperthyroidism that later progressed to Graves' ophthalmopathy. CDR3 loop: CASSLVPPPGAHGYTF. CDR3 DNA: TGTGCCAGCAGCTTAGTTCCGCCCCCGGGGGCCCATGGCTACACCTTC.